This TCR beta chain was identified during a study of regulatory T cells in long-lasting Graves disease. Germline loops: CDR1 MDHEN, CDR2 SYDVKM. The CDR3 totals 14 residues. Unmatched junction bases numbered 7, after V lost 4 bases and J lost 7 bases. Investigators prepared the TCR beta libraries by applying iRepertoire HTBI primers and Arm-PCR of CDR3 regions. Each CDR3 protein is one row after TCRdb ran MiXCR on the multiplex PCR reads. The data contain more than 450,000 distinct CDR3 sequences, about 11% of them singletons. Time point: newly diagnosed GD, antithyroid drugs for less than 3 months. PBMC RNA served as the TCR library source. This clonotype has ten or more counts. These data also featured in a second study, about T cells in Graves' hyperthyroidism and ophthalmopathy. As reported in that work: The HTBI set primed first-round TCR CDR3 RT-PCR.

This sample comprised peripheral blood mononuclear cells (PBMCs), obtained at new diagnosis, from a patient treated with antithyroid drugs. The genes are TRBV28 and TRBJ1-2; 9 bases line up with TRBD1. The sequence was collected from a woman aged 25 to 39 with Graves disease. The chain's CDR3 is CASSSTGGTGGYTF. The CDR3 DNA sequence: TGTGCCAGCAGTTCCACAGGGGGCACGGGTGGCTACACCTTC.